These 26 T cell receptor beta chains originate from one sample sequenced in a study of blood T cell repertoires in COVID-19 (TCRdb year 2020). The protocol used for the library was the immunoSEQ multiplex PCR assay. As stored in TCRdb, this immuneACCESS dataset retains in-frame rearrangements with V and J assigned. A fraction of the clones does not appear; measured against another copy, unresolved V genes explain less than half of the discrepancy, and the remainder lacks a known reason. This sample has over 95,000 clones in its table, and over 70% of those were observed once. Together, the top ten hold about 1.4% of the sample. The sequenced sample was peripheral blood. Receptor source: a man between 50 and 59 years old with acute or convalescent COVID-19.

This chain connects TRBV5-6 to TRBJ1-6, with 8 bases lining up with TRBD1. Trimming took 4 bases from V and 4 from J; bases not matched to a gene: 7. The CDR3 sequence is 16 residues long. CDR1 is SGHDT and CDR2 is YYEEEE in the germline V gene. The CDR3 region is CASSPDRGAYNSPLHF. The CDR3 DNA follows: TGTGCCAGCAGCCCCGACAGGGGCGCGTATAATTCACCCCTCCACTTT.

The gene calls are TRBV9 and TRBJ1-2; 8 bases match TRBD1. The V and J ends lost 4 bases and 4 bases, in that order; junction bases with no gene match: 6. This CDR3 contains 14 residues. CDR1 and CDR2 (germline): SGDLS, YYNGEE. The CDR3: CASSSRTGPYGYTF. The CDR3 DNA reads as TGTGCCAGCAGCTCCCGGACAGGGCCCTATGGCTACACCTTC.

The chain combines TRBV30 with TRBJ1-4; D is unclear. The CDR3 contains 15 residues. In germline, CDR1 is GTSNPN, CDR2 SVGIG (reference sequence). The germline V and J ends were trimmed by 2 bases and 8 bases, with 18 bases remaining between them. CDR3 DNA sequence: TGTGCCTGGAGTAGGATTTCCGGGGTACGGGAAAAACTGTTTTTT. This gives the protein CAWSRISGVREKLFF. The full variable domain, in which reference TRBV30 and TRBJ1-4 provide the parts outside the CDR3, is SQTIHQWPATLVQPVGSPLSLECTVEGTSNPNLYWYRQAAGRGLQLLFYSVGIGQISSEVPQNLSASRPQDRQFILSSKKLLLSDSGFYLCAWSRISGVREKLFFGSGTQLSVL.

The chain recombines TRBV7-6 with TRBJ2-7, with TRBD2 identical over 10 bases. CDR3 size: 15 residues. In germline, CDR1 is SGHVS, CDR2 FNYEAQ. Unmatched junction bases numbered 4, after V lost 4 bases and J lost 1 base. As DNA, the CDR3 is TGTGCCAGCAGCTCCCTACTAGCGGGGTCCTACGAGCAGTACTTC. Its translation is CASSSLLAGSYEQYF.

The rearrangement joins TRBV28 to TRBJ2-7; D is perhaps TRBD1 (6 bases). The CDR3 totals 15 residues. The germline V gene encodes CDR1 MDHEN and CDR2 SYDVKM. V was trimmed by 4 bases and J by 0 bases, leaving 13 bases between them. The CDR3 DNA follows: TGTGCCAGCAGTTCAAACCGGGACACCTCCTACGAGCAGTACTTC. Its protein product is CASSSNRDTSYEQYF.

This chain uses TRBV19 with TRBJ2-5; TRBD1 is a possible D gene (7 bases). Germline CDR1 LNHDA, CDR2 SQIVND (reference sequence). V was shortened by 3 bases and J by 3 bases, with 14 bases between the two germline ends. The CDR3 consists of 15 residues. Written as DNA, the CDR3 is TGTGCCAGTAGTATGTCGCGGGACAGTGAAGAGACCCAGTACTTC. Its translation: CASSMSRDSEETQYF. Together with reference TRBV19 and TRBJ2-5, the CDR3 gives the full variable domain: DGGITQSPKYLFRKEGQNVTLSCEQNLNHDAMYWYRQDPGQGLRLIYYSQIVNDFQKGDIAEGYSVSREKKESFPLTVTSAQKNPTAFYLCASSMSRDSEETQYFGPGTRLLVL.

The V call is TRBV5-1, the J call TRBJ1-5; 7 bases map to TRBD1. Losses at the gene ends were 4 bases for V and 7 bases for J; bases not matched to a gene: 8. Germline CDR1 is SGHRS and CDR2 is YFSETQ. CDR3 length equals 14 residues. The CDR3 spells CASSQDRPGQPQHF. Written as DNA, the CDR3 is TGCGCCAGCAGCCAGGACAGGCCGGGGCAGCCCCAGCATTTT.

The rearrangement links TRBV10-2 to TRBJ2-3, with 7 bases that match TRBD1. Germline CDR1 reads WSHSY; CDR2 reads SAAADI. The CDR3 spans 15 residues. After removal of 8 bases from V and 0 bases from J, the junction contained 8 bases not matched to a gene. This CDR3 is CASHEGQASTDTQYF. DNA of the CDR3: TGCGCCAGCCATGAAGGACAGGCTAGCACAGATACGCAGTATTTT.

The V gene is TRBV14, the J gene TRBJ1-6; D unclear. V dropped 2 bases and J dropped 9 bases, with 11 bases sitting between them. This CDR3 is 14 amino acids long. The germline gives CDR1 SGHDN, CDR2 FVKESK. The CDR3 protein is CASSQNLRGSPLHF. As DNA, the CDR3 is TGTGCCAGCAGCCAAAACTTGCGTGGTTCACCCCTCCACTTT.

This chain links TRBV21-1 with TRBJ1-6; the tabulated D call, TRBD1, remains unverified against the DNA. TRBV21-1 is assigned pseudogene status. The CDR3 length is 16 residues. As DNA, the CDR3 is TGTGCCAGCAGCAATCCCACAGGGGGCTTTGGTTCACCCCTCCACTTT. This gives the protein CASSNPTGGFGSPLHF.

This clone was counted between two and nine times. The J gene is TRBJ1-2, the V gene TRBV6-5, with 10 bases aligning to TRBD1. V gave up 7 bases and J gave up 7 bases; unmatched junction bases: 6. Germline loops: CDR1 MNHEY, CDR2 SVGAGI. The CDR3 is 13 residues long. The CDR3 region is CASTGTGVGGYTF. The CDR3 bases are TGTGCCAGCACCGGGACAGGGGTCGGTGGCTACACCTTC.

The CDR3 nucleotides are TGTGCCAGCAGGCCTGACAGGGGGCTACACGAGCAGTACGTC. It yields the protein CASRPDRGLHEQYV. This rearrangement joins TRBV6-5 to TRBJ2-7; 10 nucleotides match TRBD1. CDR3 length: 14 amino acids. J was trimmed by 5 bases and V by 6 bases; bases with no gene match: 7. Germline assignment: CDR1 MNHEY and CDR2 SVGAGI.

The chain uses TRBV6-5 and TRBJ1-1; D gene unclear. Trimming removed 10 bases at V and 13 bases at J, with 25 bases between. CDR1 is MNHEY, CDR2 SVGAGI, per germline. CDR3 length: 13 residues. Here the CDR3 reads CAILPTSSVLGFF. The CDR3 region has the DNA TGTGCCATCCTCCCGACAAGTTCCGTGTTAGGTTTCTTT.

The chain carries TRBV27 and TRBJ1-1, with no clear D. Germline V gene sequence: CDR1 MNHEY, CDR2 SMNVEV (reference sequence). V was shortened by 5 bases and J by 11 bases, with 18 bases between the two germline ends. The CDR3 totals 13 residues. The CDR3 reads CASSPLKPLEAFF. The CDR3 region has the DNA TGTGCCAGCAGTCCATTAAAGCCCCTGGAGGCTTTCTTT.

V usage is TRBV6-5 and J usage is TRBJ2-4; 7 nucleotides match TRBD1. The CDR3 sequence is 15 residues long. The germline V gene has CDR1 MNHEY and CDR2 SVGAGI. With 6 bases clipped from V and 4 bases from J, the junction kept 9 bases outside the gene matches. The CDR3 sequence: CASRPPGQTKNIQYF. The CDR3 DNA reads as TGTGCCAGCAGACCCCCGGGACAGACAAAAAACATTCAGTACTTC.

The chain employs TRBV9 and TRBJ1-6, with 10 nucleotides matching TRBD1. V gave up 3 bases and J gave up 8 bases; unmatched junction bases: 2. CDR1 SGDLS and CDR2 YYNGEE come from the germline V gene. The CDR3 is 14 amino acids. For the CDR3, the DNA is TGTGCCAGCAGCGCGGGACAGGGGCATTCACCCCTCCACTTT. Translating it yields CASSAGQGHSPLHF.

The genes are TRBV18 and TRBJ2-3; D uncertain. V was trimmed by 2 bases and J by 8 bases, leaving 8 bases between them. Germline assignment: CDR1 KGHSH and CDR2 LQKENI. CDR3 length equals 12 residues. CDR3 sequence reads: CASSPTPGTQYF. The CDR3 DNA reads TGTGCCAGCTCACCAACTCCGGGTACGCAGTATTTT.

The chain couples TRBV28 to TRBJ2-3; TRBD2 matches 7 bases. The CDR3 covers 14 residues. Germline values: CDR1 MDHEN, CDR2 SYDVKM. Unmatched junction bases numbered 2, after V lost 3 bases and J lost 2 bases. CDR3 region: CASSFSGATDTQYF. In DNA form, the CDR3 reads TGTGCCAGCAGTTTCAGCGGGGCCACAGATACGCAGTATTTT.

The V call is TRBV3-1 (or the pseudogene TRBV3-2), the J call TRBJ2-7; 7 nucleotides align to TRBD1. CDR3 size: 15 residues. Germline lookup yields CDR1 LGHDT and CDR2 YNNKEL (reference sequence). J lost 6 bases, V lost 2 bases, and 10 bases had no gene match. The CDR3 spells CASSQRDRRSCEQYV. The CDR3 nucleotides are TGTGCCAGCAGCCAACGGGACAGACGATCGTGCGAGCAGTACGTC.

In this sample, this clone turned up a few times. The CDR3 coding sequence is TGTGCCTGGAAAGGACAGGGTTTTAACTATGGCTACACCTTC. Protein: CAWKGQGFNYGYTF. The chain has TRBV30 and TRBJ1-2; 8 bases map to TRBD1. There are 14 residues in the CDR3. Germline-derived CDR1 and CDR2 are GTSNPN and SVGIG (reference sequence). V gave up 4 bases and J gave up 1 base; unmatched junction bases: 5.

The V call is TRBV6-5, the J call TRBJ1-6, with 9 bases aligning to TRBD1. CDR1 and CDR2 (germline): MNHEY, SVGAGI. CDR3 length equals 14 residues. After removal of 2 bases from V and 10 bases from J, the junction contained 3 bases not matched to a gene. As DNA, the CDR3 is TGTGCCAGCAGTTACGACAGGGGGGGCTCACCCCTCCACTTT. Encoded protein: CASSYDRGGSPLHF.

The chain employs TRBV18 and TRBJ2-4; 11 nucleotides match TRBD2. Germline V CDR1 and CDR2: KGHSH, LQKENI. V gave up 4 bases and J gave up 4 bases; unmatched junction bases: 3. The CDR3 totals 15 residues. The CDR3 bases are TGTGCCAGCTCACAGGCTAGCGGGGGGAAAAACATTCAGTACTTC. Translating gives CASSQASGGKNIQYF.

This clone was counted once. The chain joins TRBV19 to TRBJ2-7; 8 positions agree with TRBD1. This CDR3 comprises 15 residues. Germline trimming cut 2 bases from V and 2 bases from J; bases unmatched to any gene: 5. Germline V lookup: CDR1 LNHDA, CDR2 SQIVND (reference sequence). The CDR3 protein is CASSIWQGAPYEQYF. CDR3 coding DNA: TGTGCCAGTAGTATATGGCAGGGGGCCCCCTACGAGCAGTACTTC.

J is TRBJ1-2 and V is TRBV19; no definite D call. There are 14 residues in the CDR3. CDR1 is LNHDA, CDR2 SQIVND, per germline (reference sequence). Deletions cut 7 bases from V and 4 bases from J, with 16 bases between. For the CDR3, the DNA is TGTGCCAGTATAGCGGACCGGAACCCCTATGGCTACACCTTC. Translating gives CASIADRNPYGYTF.

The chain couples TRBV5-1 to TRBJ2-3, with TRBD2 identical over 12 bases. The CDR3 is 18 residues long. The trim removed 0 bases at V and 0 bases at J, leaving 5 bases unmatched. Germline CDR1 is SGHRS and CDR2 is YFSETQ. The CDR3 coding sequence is TGCGCCAGCAGCTTGGCTCCTAGCGGGGGGGGAAGCACAGATACGCAGTATTTT. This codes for CASSLAPSGGGSTDTQYF. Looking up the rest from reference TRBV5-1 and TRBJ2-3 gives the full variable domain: KAGVTQTPRYLIKTRGQQVTLSCSPISGHRSVSWYQQTPGQGLQFLFEYFSETQRNKGNFPGRFSGRQFSNSRSEMNVSTLELGDSALYLCASSLAPSGGGSTDTQYFGPGTRLTVL.

This CDR3 is CSVEGTGEAGTEAFF. The CDR3 DNA is TGCAGCGTTGAAGGGACAGGGGAGGCGGGCACTGAAGCTTTCTTT. The chain employs TRBV29-1 and TRBJ1-1, with 9 bases lining up with TRBD1. Germline V gene lookup returns CDR1 SQVTM and CDR2 ANQGSEA. The CDR3 has 15 residues. V dropped 1 base and J dropped 4; count of bases not matched to a gene: 7.